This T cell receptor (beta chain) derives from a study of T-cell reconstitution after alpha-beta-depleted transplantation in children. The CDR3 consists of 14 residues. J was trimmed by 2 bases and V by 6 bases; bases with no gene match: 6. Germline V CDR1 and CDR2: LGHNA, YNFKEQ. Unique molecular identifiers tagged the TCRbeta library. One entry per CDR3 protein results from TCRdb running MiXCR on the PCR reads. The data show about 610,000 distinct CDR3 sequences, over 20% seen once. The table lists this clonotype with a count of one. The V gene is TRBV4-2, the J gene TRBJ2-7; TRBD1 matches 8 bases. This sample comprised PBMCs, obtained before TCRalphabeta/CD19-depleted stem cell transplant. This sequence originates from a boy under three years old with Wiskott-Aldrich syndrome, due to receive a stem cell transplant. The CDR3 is CASRHGQGTYEQYF. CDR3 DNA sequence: TGTGCCAGCAGACACGGACAGGGAACCTACGAGCAGTACTTC.